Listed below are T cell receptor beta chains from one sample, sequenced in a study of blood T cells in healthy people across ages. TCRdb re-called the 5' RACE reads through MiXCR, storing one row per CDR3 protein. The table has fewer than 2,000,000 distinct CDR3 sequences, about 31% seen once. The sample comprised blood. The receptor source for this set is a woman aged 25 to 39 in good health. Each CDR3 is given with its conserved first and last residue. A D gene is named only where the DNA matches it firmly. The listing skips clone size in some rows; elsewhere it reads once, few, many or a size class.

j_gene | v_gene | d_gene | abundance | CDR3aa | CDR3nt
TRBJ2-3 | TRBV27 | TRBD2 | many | CASIPAGITDTQYF | TGTGCCAGCATACCAGCGGGGATAACAGATACGCAGTATTTT
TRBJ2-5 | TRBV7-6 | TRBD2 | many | CASSVGTSGEETQYF | TGTGCCAGCAGCGTCGGGACTAGCGGGGAGGAGACCCAGTACTTC
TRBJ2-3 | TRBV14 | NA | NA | CASSRGIGTDTQYF | TGTGCCAGCAGCCGCGGGATCGGGACAGATACGCAGTATTTT
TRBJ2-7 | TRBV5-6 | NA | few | CASSLQGRAYEQYF | TGTGCCAGCAGCTTGCAGGGCCGGGCCTACGAGCAGTACTTC
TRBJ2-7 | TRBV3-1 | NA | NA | CASSPPDTYEQYF | TGTGCCAGCAGCCCCCCCGACACCTACGAGCAGTACTTC
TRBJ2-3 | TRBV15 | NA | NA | CAASMPFGPGTQYF | TGTGCCGCCAGCATGCCATTCGGACCAGGTACGCAGTATTTT
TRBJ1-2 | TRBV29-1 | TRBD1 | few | CSAAGQNSPGYTF | TGCAGCGCCGCGGGACAGAACAGCCCCGGCTACACCTTC
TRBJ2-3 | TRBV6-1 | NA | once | CASITGKAGDTQYF | TGTGCCAGCATTACAGGGAAGGCAGGGGATACGCAGTATTTT
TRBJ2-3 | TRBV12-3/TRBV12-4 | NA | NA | CASRENANTDTQYF | TGTGCCAGCAGGGAAAATGCTAACACCGATACGCAGTATTTT
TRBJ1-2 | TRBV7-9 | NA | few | CASSLALDIANYGYTF | TGTGCCAGCAGCTTAGCTTTGGACATCGCTAACTATGGCTACACCTTC
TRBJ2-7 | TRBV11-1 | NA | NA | CASSLGGIRDEQYF | TGTGCCAGCAGCTTAGGCGGGATCCGAGACGAGCAGTACTTC
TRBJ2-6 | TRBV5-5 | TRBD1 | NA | CASSPGGTGLTGANVLTF | TGTGCCAGCAGCCCGGGCGGGACAGGGTTAACTGGGGCCAACGTCCTGACTTTC
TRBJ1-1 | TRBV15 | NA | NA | CATSRLRQEGTEAFF | TGTGCCACCAGCAGGTTAAGACAGGAGGGCACTGAAGCTTTCTTT
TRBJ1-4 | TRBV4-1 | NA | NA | CASSQEGYPGEKLFF | TGCGCCAGCAGCCAAGAAGGTTACCCCGGGGAAAAACTGTTTTTT
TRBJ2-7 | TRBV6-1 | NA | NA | CASSYQGISEQYF | TGTGCCAGCAGTTATCAAGGGATCAGCGAGCAGTACTTC
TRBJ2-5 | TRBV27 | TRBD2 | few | CASWTSGKETQYF | TGTGCCAGCTGGACTAGCGGGAAAGAGACCCAGTACTTC
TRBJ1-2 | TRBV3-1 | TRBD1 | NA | CASGPTRQGRGGYTF | TGTGCCAGCGGACCCACCCGACAGGGGAGGGGTGGCTACACCTTC